The present T cell receptor beta chain was sequenced within a study of control samples from healthy donors and cancer patients. The table came from immunoSEQ multiplex PCR; TCRdb's copy has only in-frame clones and leaves some out. The repertoire includes approximately 84,000 clones, 91% of them detected once, and around a sixth sits in the top ten. Trimming removed 5 bases from V and 7 bases from J, with 18 bases in between. Germline V gene data show CDR1 as SGHRS and CDR2 as YFSETQ. CDR3 length: 14 amino acids. The receptor was derived from a man aged 25-45 years in good health. Material: blood. The J gene is TRBJ1-1, the V gene TRBV5-1; TRBD1 might be the D (5 bases). Here the CDR3 reads CASRQSGTDLEAFF. The CDR3 DNA sequence: TGCGCCAGCAGACAGTCCGGGACGGATCTTGAAGCTTTCTTT. Combining the CDR3 with reference TRBV5-1 and TRBJ1-1 gives the whole variable domain KAGVTQTPRYLIKTRGQQVTLSCSPISGHRSVSWYQQTPGQGLQFLFEYFSETQRNKGNFPGRFSGRQFSNSRSEMNVSTLELGDSALYLCASRQSGTDLEAFFGQGTRLTVV.